This T cell receptor (beta chain) was recorded in a study of cytomegalovirus exposure and HLA in healthy donors. Study-level background: According to later analysis, the same platform produced the 120 validation and over 600 first-cohort repertoires. Study results and caveats: Specificity for CMV antigens was confirmed in vitro for a few of the CMV-associated chains. According to a subsequent analysis, TCR clusters identified in the first cohort showed a tendency to co-occur across the 100 to 150 validation repertoires. The investigators catalogued under 200 TCR beta chains as cytomegalovirus-associated.

The protocol was immunoSEQ multiplex PCR, while the TCRdb copy is restricted to in-frame clones and leaves out a portion. The sample lists about 190,000 clones, about 84% occurring once. Trimming removed 4 bases from V and 6 bases from J, with 13 bases in between. Germline CDR1 MGHRA, CDR2 YSYEKL. The CDR3 totals 13 residues. Turning to this clone: The target antigen is unknown.

The V and J genes are TRBV4-1 and TRBJ2-7; D is perhaps TRBD2 (5 bases). The sample was PBMCs. The TCR was taken from a woman aged 18-30 years in good health and CMV-seronegative. CDR3 nucleotides: TGCGCCAGCAGCCCAGAACTAGTCGTCGAGCAGTACTTC. Amino acids: CASSPELVVEQYF.